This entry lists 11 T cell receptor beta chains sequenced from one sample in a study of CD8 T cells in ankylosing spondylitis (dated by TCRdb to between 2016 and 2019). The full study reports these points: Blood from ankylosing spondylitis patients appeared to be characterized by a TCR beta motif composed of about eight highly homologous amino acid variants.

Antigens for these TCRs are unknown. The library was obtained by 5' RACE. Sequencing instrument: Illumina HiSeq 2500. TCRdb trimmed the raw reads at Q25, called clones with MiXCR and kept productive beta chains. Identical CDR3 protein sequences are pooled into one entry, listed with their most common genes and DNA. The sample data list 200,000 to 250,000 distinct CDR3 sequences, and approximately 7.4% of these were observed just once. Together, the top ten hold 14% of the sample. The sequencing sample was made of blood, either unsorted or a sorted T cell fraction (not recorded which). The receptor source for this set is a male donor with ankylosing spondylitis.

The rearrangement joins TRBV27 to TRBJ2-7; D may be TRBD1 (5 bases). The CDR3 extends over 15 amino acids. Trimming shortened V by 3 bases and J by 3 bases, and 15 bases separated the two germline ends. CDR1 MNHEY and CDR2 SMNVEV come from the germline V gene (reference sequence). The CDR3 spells CASSLGITGNYEQYF. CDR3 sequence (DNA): TGTGCCAGCAGTTTGGGTATTACAGGTAACTACGAGCAGTACTTC.

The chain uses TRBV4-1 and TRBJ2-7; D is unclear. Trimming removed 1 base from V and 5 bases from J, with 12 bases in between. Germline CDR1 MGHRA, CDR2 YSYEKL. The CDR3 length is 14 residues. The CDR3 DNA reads TGCGCCAGCAGCCAAGGGGCCCGCCGAGACGAGCAGTACTTC. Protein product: CASSQGARRDEQYF.

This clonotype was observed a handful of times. CDR3 DNA: TGTGCCAGCAGCGTTACAGGGGGGGAGACCCAGTACTTC. Protein product: CASSVTGGETQYF. This sequence joins TRBV9 and TRBJ2-5; TRBD1 matches 8 bases. Germline trimming cut 2 bases from V and 5 bases from J; bases unmatched to any gene: 2. The CDR3 is made up of 13 amino acids. The germline gives CDR1 SGDLS, CDR2 YYNGEE.

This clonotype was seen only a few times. CDR3 amino acids: CSAENGELFF. The CDR3, as DNA: TGCAGTGCTGAAAACGGGGAGCTGTTTTTT. The chain has TRBV20-1 and TRBJ2-2; D gene uncertain. Germline V lookup: CDR1 DFQATT, CDR2 SNEGSKA (reference sequence). V was shortened by 5 bases and J by 7 bases, with 5 bases between the two germline ends. The CDR3 is 10 residues long.

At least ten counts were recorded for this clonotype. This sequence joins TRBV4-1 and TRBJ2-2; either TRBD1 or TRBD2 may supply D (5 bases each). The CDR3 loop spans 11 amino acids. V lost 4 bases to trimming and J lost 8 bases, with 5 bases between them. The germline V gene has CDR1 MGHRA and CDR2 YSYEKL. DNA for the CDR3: TGCGCCAGCAGCCGGGGGGGGGAGCTGTTTTTT. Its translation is CASSRGGELFF.

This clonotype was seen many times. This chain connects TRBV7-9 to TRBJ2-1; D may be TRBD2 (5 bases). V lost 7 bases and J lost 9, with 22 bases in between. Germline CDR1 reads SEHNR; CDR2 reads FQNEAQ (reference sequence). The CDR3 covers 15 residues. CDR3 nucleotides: TGTGCCAGCACCGTTCAGAGGCTAGCTCGGGGTGAGCAGTTCTTC. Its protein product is CASTVQRLARGEQFF.

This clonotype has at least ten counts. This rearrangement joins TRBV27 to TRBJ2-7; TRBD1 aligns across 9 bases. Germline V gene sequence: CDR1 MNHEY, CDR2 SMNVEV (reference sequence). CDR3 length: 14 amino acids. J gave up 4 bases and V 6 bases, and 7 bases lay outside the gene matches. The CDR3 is CASSSGTGIYEQYF. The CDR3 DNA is TGTGCCAGCAGCTCAGGGACAGGGATTTACGAGCAGTACTTC.

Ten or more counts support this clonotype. This chain's CDR3 is CASSSTPQTGEGDEQFF. The CDR3 nucleotides are TGTGCCAGCAGTTCCACTCCCCAGACAGGGGAAGGCGATGAGCAGTTCTTC. The J gene is TRBJ2-1, the V gene TRBV6-5, with TRBD1 identical over 8 bases. There are 17 residues in the CDR3. Trimming cost V 4 bases and J 8 bases; bases outside gene matches: 16. The V gene's germline CDR1 is MNHEY and CDR2 SVGAGI.

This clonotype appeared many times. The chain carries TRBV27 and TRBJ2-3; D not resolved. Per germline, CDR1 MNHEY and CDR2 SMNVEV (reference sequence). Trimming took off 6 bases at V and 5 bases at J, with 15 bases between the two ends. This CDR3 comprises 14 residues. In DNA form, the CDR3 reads TGTGCCAGCAGCTCACGGTGGGGTGGAGATACGCAGTATTTT. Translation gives CASSSRWGGDTQYF.

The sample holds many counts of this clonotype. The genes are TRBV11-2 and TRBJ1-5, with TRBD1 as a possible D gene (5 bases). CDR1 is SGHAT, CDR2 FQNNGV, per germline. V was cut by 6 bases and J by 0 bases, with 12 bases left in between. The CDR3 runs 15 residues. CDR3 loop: CASSHRHFSNQPQHF. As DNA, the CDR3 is TGTGCCAGCAGTCACAGGCATTTTAGCAATCAGCCCCAGCATTTT.

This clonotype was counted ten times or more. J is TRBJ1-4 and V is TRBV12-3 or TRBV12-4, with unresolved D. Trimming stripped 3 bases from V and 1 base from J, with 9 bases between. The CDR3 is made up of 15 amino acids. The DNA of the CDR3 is TGTGCCAGCAGTTTTGGGGTGTTAACTAATGAAAAACTGTTTTTT. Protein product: CASSFGVLTNEKLFF.